This T cell receptor (beta chain) was sequenced for a study of blood T cells in healthy people across ages (dated by TCRdb to between 2014 and 2016). As for the study more broadly: In model experiments, template switching captured about one uniquely barcoded TCR beta cDNA molecule for every two T cells. To track age-related changes in TCR beta repertoire diversity, the study relied on deep sequencing normalized with unique cDNA molecular identifiers. Donors were grouped into four age groups: young (average about 15 years), middle-aged (around 39), aged (about 59) and long-lived (over 80). To avoid experimental bias, donors of different ages were randomly spread across the sequencing lanes. Using the same blood draw, the study looked at two additional independent replicas of 1 million unique cDNA reads for two donors, one aged 18 to 30 and the other aged 80 or older.

Of note for this clonotype: Its antigen specificity is not known. No per-base quality is available; no much larger clone lies one base away.

Donors were 30 to 45 systemically healthy Caucasian individuals from Russia aged roughly 6 to 95 years. Each donor gave approximately 9.3 milliliters of peripheral blood, collected into EDTA-treated Vacutainer tubes. Ficoll-Paque density-gradient centrifugation was used to isolate PBMCs, with at least 6.5 million per sample. Trizol reagent was used to extract total RNA from PBMCs, with at least 5 micrograms per sample. For every donor, an aliquot of PBMCs went through flow cytometry to measure the percentages of naive CD45RAhigh/CD27high T cells. V ends up 0 bases short and J 7 bases short, with an unmatched junction base count of 6. Reading the germline V gene gives CDR1 SGHTA and CDR2 FQGNSA. Its CDR3 holds 16 amino acids, cysteine through phenylalanine. Just CDR3 DNA is preserved here, 48 bases in frame from base 1. Receptor amplification or capture employed 5' RACE. Instrument on record: Illumina HiSeq 2500. A second PCR of about 7 to 12 cycles was run with a J-beta primer mix and a sample-barcoded 5' primer. A template-switch 5' adaptor carrying 12 random nucleotides introduced a unique molecular identifier onto each TCR beta cDNA molecule. Each sample yielded at least 3 million CDR3-containing paired-end reads. First-strand cDNA synthesis was performed from all RNA using the Mint cDNA synthesis kit, with priming by a TRBC-specific oligonucleotide. After uracil-DNA glycosylase treatment, a first 18-cycle PCR used universal primers M1SS and BC2_uni_R on all cDNA. For the original study's pipeline: For normalization, 1 million high-quality reads, each with a distinct molecular identifier, were randomly selected from each sample. Reads sharing molecular identifiers were discarded rather than binned into consensus sequences. MiTCR, with a Q25 quality threshold and the strictest error-elimination algorithm, was used for CDR3 identification, clonotype clustering and error correction. A nonparametric unseen species model with Euler transformation was used to estimate lower-bound total TCR beta diversity. TCRdb reanalyzed the raw reads on its own, using fastp at Q25 for trimming and MiXCR for clone calling, and kept in-frame beta chains. A single entry per CDR3 protein holds the most common genes and DNA from its merged rows. TCRdb assigned the V and J calls; the authors' analysis was not used. Recorded for this sample are 700,000 to 1,000,000 distinct CDR3 sequences; approximately 44% of them occurred a single time. The ten largest make up approximately 19% of the sample.

Findings and caveats that apply to the study as a whole: Because profiling used bulk unsorted PBMCs, naive and antigen-experienced compartments could not be compared conclusively. Observed TCR beta diversity correlated strongly with the percentage of naive T cells measured by flow cytometry. Estimates of total diversity from one million sequenced T cells were regarded as lower bounds and underestimates. Because donor CMV infection status was unknown, age-related changes in expanded clonotypes were potentially confounded. Compared with the aged group, the long-lived group had more naive CD4+ T cells, fewer expanded clones and increased TCR diversity, a pattern suggesting age selection. Observed TCR beta diversity per million T cells fell roughly linearly with age, and a significant reduction was already apparent by age about 36.

Sequences were obtained from blood. The chain links TRBV7-2 with TRBJ2-1; TRBD2 matches 10 bases in the middle. The source of this sequence is a man aged 60 to 75 in good health. The CDR3 protein: CASSLAAGGPYNEQFF. The DNA reads TGTGCCAGCAGCTTAGCAGCGGGGGGGCCTTATAATGAGCAGTTCTTC.